These 5 T cell receptor beta chains originate from one sample sequenced in a study of early T cells in non-severe SARS-CoV-2 infection. TCRdb ran MiXCR on the 5' RACE reads and lists one entry per CDR3 protein. Of 45,000 to 55,000 distinct CDR3 sequences listed, 6.2% are singletons. Sequenced sample: whole blood. Source of these receptors: an adult who was a healthcare worker with PCR-confirmed SARS-CoV-2 infection or an uninfected control (not recorded which).

This clonotype was detected many times. This sequence joins TRBV29-1 and TRBJ1-1; 7 bases map to TRBD1. V lost 7 bases, J lost 11 bases, and 7 bases stayed unmatched. The germline gives CDR1 SQVTM, CDR2 ANQGSEA. The CDR3 is 10 residues long. CDR3 nucleotide sequence: TGCAGCGGTAACAGGGGAACGGCTTTCTTT. This sequence encodes CSGNRGTAFF. The full variable domain, rest sourced from reference TRBV29-1 and TRBJ1-1, is SAVISQKPSRDICQRGTSLTIQCQVDSQVTMMFWYRQQPGQSLTLIATANQGSEATYESGFVIDKFPISRPNLTFSTLTVSNMSPEDSSIYLCSGNRGTAFFGQGTRLTVV.

Many counts were recorded for this clonotype. The chain employs TRBV20-1 and TRBJ2-7, with D perhaps TRBD1 (7 bases). Germline CDR1 is DFQATT and CDR2 is SNEGSKA (reference sequence). The CDR3 extends over 13 amino acids. Trimming stripped 6 bases from V and 4 bases from J, with 16 bases between. The CDR3 sequence: CSAIEGAGYEQYF. CDR3 nucleotide sequence: TGCAGTGCCATCGAGGGGGCGGGGTACGAGCAGTACTTC.

This clonotype was counted ten times or more. V is TRBV6-6 and J is TRBJ2-7, with D perhaps assigned TRBD1 or TRBD2 (5 bases each). V lost 5 bases and J lost 0, with 11 bases in between. Germline V lookup: CDR1 MNHNY, CDR2 SVGAGI (reference sequence). This CDR3 comprises 14 residues. For the CDR3, the DNA is TGTGCCAGCAGTCCCCGGGACCACTCCTACGAGCAGTACTTC. Translating gives CASSPRDHSYEQYF.

This clonotype came up many times. CDR3 region: CASGLVRQIHEQYF. The DNA of the CDR3 is TGTGCTAGTGGTTTGGTTCGACAGATCCACGAGCAGTACTTC. The chain joins TRBV12-5 to TRBJ2-7; perhaps TRBD1 as D (5 bases). The germline V and J ends were trimmed by 0 bases and 5 bases, with 11 bases remaining between them. This CDR3 is built from 14 residues. The germline V gene encodes CDR1 LGHNT and CDR2 FRNRAP.

This clonotype was seen at least ten times. The DNA for the CDR3 is TGTGCCAGCAGTTTAGGGGGGTTGATTGGCTACACCTTC. Protein product: CASSLGGLIGYTF. The J gene is TRBJ1-2, the V gene TRBV28; tentative D call: TRBD1 (5 bases). The CDR3 runs to 13 residues. Germline V gives CDR1 MDHEN, CDR2 SYDVKM. V was cut by 2 bases and J by 7 bases, with 11 bases left in between.